This T cell receptor (beta chain) came from a study of cytomegalovirus exposure and HLA in healthy donors. Study-wide results and caveats: Later genetic work tied a missense DCLRE1C variant to beta-chain V and J trimming. Per a later analysis, approximately 16,000 TCR beta sequences showed association with HLA alleles at 0.05 false discovery rate.

As regards this clone: Its antigen is unknown.

This PCR relied on a set of 60 Vbeta primers and 13 Jbeta primers. Sequenced by immunoSEQ multiplex PCR; TCRdb stores in-frame clones only, minus some. The data hold some 270,000 clones, with around 80% observed a single time. The CDR3 length is 14 residues. Trimming took 5 bases from V and 5 from J; bases not matched to a gene: 5. Per germline, CDR1 MDHEN and CDR2 SYDVKM. The chain links TRBV28 to TRBJ2-1, with 8 bases matching TRBD1. The receptor was derived from a girl aged 2-10 years in good health and CMV-seronegative. The material sequenced was PBMCs. The CDR3 here is CASSTGQANNEQFF. CDR3 nucleotides: TGTGCCAGCAGTACGGGACAGGCAAACAATGAGCAGTTCTTC.